The clone carrying this T cell receptor (beta chain) occurred a few times. Sample-barcoded 5' priming and a J-beta primer mix drove a second PCR of roughly 6 to 12 cycles. One entry per CDR3 protein results from TCRdb running MiXCR on the 5' RACE reads. Of about 1.4 million distinct CDR3 sequences listed, 55% to 75% are singletons. Those donating, healthy Caucasian individuals from Russia, were aged about 6 to 95. Peripheral blood was drawn, around 9.4 milliliters per donor. The sample belongs to a study of blood T cells in healthy people across ages. The source is a young man in good health. Material: blood.

The chain's CDR3 is CASSGGLGDRANYGYTF. The CDR3, as DNA: TGCGCCAGCAGTGGAGGTCTGGGAGACAGAGCTAACTATGGCTACACCTTC. The chain links TRBV10-2 to TRBJ1-2; a possible D gene is TRBD1 (5 bases). The CDR3 covers 17 residues. Deletions cut 4 bases from V and 0 bases from J, with 18 bases between. The germline V gene encodes CDR1 WSHSY and CDR2 SAAADI.